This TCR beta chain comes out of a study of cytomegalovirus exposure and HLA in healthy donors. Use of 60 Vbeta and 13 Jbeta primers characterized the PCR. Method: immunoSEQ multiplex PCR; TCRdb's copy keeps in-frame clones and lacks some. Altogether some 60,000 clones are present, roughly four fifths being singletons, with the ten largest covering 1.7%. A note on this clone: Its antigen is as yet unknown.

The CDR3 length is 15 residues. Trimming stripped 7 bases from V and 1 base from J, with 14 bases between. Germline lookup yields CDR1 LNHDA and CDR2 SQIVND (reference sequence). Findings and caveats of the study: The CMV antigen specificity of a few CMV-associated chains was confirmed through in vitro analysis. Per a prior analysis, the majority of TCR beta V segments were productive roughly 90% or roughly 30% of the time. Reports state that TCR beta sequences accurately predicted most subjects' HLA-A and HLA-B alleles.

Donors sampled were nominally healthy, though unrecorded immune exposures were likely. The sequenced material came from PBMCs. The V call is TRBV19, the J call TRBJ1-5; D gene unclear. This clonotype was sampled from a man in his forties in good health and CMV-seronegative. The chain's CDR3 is CASIGMGRSNQPQHF. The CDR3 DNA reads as TGTGCCAGTATTGGTATGGGCAGGAGCAATCAGCCCCAGCATTTT.